This T cell receptor (beta chain) was retrieved from a study of blood T cell repertoires in COVID-19. Study as a whole: COVID-19 samples from acute and convalescent phases originated in the United States, Italy and Spain.

Under the authors' procedure: Estimation of nucleated cell counts was performed using reference gene primer amplification. Clones were sequenced by immunoSEQ multiplex PCR, and TCRdb holds only the in-frame ones, with some missing. The V and J calls and clone size were taken over from that table, and D and trimming were inferred from the DNA. The repertoire has a few hundred thousand clones, roughly 89% of them found once; the top ten carry under 3.5%. The CDR3 extends over 16 amino acids. Germline values: CDR1 SEHNR, CDR2 FQNEAQ (reference sequence). V was pared by 5 bases and J by 0 bases, with 14 bases between.

This TCR was sampled from a woman aged 30 to 39 with active or convalescent COVID-19. The chain uses TRBV7-9 and TRBJ1-3, with unresolved D. The sample consisted of peripheral blood. The CDR3 sequence is CASSPSQRRSGNTIYF. CDR3 DNA: TGTGCCAGCAGCCCCAGTCAGAGGCGCTCTGGAAACACCATATATTTT.